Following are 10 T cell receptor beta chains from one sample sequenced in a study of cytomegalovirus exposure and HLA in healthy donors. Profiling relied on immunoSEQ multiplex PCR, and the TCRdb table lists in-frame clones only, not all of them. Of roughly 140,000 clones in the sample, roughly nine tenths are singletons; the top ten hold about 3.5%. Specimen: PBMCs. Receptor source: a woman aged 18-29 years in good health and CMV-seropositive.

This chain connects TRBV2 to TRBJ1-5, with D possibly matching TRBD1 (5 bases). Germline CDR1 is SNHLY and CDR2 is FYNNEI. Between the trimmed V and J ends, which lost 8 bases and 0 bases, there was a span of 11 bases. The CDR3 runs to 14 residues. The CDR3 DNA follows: TGTGCCAGCGGGGGGAGATATAGCAATCAGCCCCAGCATTTT. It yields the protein CASGGRYSNQPQHF.

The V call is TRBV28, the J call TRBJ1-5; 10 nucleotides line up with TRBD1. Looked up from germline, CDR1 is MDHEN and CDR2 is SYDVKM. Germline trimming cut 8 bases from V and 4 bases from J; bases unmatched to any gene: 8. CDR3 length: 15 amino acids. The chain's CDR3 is CASSDRGRWNQPQHF. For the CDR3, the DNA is TGTGCCAGCTCTGACAGGGGGCGGTGGAATCAGCCCCAGCATTTT.

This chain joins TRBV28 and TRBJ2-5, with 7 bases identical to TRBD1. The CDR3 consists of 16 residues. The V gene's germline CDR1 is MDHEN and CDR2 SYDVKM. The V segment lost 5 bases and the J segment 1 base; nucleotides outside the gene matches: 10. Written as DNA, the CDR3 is TGTGCCAGCAGTCAGAGGACAGGTACAATCCAAGAGACCCAGTACTTC. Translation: CASSQRTGTIQETQYF.

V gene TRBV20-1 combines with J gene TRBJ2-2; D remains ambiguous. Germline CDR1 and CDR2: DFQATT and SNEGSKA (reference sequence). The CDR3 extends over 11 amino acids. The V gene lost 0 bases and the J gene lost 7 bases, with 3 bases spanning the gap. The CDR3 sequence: CSARDNGELFF. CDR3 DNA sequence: TGCAGTGCTAGAGATAACGGGGAGCTGTTTTTT.

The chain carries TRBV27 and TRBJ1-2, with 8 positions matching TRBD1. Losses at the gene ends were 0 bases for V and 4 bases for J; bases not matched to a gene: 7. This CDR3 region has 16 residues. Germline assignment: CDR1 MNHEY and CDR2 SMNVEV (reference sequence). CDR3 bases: TGTGCCAGCAGTTTATCTTCGACAGGGGTCCTCTATGGCTACACCTTC. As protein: CASSLSSTGVLYGYTF.

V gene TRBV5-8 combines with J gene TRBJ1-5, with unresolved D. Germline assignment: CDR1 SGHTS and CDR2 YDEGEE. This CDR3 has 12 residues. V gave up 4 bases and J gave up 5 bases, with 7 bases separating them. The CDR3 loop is CASSAQDQPQHF. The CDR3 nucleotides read TGTGCCAGCAGCGCACAAGATCAGCCCCAGCATTTT.

CDR3 sequence: CASTQGGADEKLFF. As DNA, the CDR3 is TGTGCCAGCACCCAAGGGGGAGCAGATGAAAAACTGTTTTTT. The chain has TRBV28 and TRBJ1-4; tentative D call: TRBD1 (6 bases). In germline, CDR1 is MDHEN, CDR2 SYDVKM. Trimming pared 7 bases from V and 6 bases from J, leaving 15 bases between. The CDR3 contains 14 residues. The variable domain in full, with the rest retrieved from reference TRBV28 and TRBJ1-4, is DVKVTQSSRYLVKRTGEKVFLECVQDMDHENMFWYRQDPGLGLRLIYFSYDVKMKEKGDIPEGYSVSREKKERFSLILESASTNQTSMYLCASTQGGADEKLFFGSGTQLSVL.

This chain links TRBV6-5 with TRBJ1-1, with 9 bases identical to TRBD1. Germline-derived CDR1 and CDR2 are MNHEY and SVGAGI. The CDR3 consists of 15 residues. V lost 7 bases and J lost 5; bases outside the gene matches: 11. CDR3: CASTGTGPLRTEAFF. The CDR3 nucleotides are TGTGCCAGCACGGGGACAGGGCCCTTAAGGACTGAAGCTTTCTTT.

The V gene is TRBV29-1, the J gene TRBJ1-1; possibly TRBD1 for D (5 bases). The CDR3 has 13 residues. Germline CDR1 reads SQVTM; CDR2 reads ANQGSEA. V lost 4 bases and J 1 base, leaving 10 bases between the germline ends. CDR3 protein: CSVGGRGNTEAFF. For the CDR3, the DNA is TGCAGCGTTGGGGGGAGGGGGAACACTGAAGCTTTCTTT.

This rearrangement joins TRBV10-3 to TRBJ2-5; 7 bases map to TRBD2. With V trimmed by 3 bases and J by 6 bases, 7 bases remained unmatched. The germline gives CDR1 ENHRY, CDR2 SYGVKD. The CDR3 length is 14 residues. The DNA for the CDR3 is TGTGCCATCAGTGAATGGGAGGGGTCGAAGACCCAGTACTTC. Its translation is CAISEWEGSKTQYF.